The 5 T cell receptor beta chains below were found in one sample sequenced in a study of blood T cell repertoires in COVID-19. TCRdb's copy holds only in-frame clones and misses some; the assay was immunoSEQ multiplex PCR. The data hold 130,000 to 150,000 clones, with 84% observed a single time. Sample: PBMCs or T cells enriched from blood (not recorded which). The receptors stem from a woman in her forties or fifties who had been exposed to COVID-19.

The J gene is TRBJ2-1, the V gene TRBV5-1, with TRBD2 identical over 7 bases. The CDR3 sequence is 14 residues long. The V gene end was trimmed by 0 bases and the J gene end by 6 bases; junction bases not matched to a gene: 3. CDR1 and CDR2 (germline): SGHRS, YFSETQ. The CDR3 protein is CASSLGRETNEQFF. The CDR3 DNA reads TGCGCCAGCAGCTTGGGGCGGGAGACCAATGAGCAGTTCTTC.

This clone has only a few counts. This rearrangement joins TRBV3-1 (or the pseudogene TRBV3-2) to TRBJ1-1, with 8 bases identical to TRBD1. With V trimmed by 4 bases and J by 5 bases, 12 bases remained unmatched. Germline lookup yields CDR1 LGHDT and CDR2 YNNKEL (reference sequence). The CDR3 has 16 residues. Here the CDR3 DNA reads TGTGCCAGCAGCCTCGAGTCAGGGGGCGCGTTTACTGAAGCTTTCTTT. As protein: CASSLESGGAFTEAFF.

The rearrangement uses TRBV7-9 and TRBJ2-7; D is possibly TRBD2 (6 bases). Germline loops: CDR1 SEHNR, CDR2 FQNEAQ (reference sequence). Trimming took 1 base from V and 2 from J, leaving 9 bases between them. The CDR3 spans 14 residues. As DNA, the CDR3 is TGTGCCAGCAGCTTAGGCGGGACCACCTACGAGCAGTACTTC. It translates to CASSLGGTTYEQYF.

The rearrangement uses TRBV7-3 and TRBJ2-1; 8 bases are shared with TRBD2. Germline V lookup: CDR1 SGHTA, CDR2 FQGTGA. The V and J ends lost 4 bases and 5 bases, in that order; junction bases with no gene match: 13. This CDR3 has 17 amino acids. The CDR3 region has the DNA TGTGCCAGCAGCTCCCCCGTAGCGGGGCGAGTCCACAATGAGCAGTTCTTC. Translation: CASSSPVAGRVHNEQFF.

The chain is built from TRBV24-1 and TRBJ2-1, with D maybe TRBD1 (5 bases). The germline V and J ends were trimmed by 3 bases and 2 bases, with 13 bases remaining between them. The CDR3 is 16 residues long. Germline CDR1 is KGHDR and CDR2 is SFDVKD. The CDR3 region has the DNA TGTGCCACCAGTGATAAGAGCCAGGGTCCCTACAATGAGCAGTTCTTC. This translates into CATSDKSQGPYNEQFF.